This T cell receptor beta chain appears in the sequencing data of a study of shared clonotypes between healthy human individuals. Whole-study findings and limits: Even with large depth, rarefaction showed that sorted-subset sequencing was incomplete. An anticipated effect of sequencing depth on clonotype sharing among donors was recognized.

The CDR3 extends over 12 amino acids. V was clipped by 2 bases and J by 11 bases, with 12 bases between them. Germline-derived CDR1 and CDR2 are MDHEN and SYDVKM. This clone has just a few counts. As yet, its antigen is unknown. The repertoire was sequenced with immunoSEQ multiplex PCR; TCRdb's copy has only in-frame clones and lacks some. The repertoire holds about 2.3 million clones, with 92% as singletons. Sequencing was performed on naive CD4+ T cells from PBMCs. Subset reported: CD45RA+ positively selected. The TCR was taken from a man aged 18 to 35 in good health. Some clones in this sample may be carry-over from other donors' samples. The chain combines TRBV28 with TRBJ1-1; D is uncertain. The CDR3 reads CASSLSLPGAFF. The CDR3 nucleotides read TGTGCCAGCAGTTTAAGCCTCCCCGGGGCTTTCTTT.